The clone carrying this TCR beta chain was detected ten times or more. The CDR3 has 14 residues. V lost 2 bases and J 6 bases, leaving 11 bases between the germline ends. Template switching supplied a universal primer site; unique molecular identifiers were carried on the cDNA. Each CDR3 protein is one row after TCRdb ran MiXCR on the 5' RACE reads. Of fewer than 450,000 distinct CDR3 sequences listed, around 9.7% were seen once; the top ten hold roughly 9%. These data are taken from a study of identical twins. Input material: naive T cells sorted from blood. The receptor comes from a woman aged 45-65 years in good health. The chain links TRBV12-3 or TRBV12-4 to TRBJ2-1, with a possible D match to TRBD1 (6 bases). This chain's CDR3 is CASSLTGQLNEQFF. Here the CDR3 DNA reads TGTGCCAGCAGTTTAACCGGACAGCTCAATGAGCAGTTCTTC.